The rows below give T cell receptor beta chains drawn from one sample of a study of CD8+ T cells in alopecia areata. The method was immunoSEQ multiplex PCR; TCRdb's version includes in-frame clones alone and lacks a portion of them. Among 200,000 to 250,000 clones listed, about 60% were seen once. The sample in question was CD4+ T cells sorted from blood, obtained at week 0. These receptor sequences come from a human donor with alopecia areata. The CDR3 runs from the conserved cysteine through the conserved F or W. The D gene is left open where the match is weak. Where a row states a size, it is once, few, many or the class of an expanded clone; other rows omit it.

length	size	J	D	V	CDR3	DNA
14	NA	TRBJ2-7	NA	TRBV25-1	CASSEGDGWYEQYF	TGTGCCAGCAGTGAAGGGGACGGGTGGTACGAGCAGTACTTC
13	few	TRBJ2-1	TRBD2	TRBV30	CAWSGLARNEQFF	TGTGCCTGGAGTGGACTAGCGCGCAATGAGCAGTTCTTC
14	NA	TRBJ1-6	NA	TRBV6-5	CASYSGTGGSPLHF	TGTGCCAGCTATTCGGGCACGGGGGGTTCACCCCTCCACTTT
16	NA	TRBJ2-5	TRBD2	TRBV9	CASSVGLAGAGETQYF	TGTGCCAGCAGCGTAGGACTAGCGGGAGCGGGTGAGACCCAGTACTTC
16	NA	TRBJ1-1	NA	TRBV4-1	CASSQVYRGGGTEAFF	TGCGCCAGCAGCCAAGTGTACCGGGGCGGTGGCACTGAAGCTTTCTTT
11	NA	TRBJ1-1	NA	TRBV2	CASSRFRGAFF	TGTGCCAGCAGCCGTTTCCGGGGAGCTTTCTTT
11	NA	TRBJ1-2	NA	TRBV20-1	CSGFSPSGYTF	TGCAGTGGGTTCTCGCCCTCTGGCTACACCTTC
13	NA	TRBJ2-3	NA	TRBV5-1	CASRFAVTDTQYF	TGCGCCAGCAGATTCGCCGTCACAGATACGCAGTATTTT
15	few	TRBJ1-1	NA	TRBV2	CASILGNPMNTEAFF	TGTGCCAGCATACTCGGGAACCCCATGAACACTGAAGCTTTCTTT
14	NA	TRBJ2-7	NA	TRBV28	CASSSPNDRYEQYF	TGTGCCAGCAGCTCTCCAAACGACAGGTACGAGCAGTACTTC
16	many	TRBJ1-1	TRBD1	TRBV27	CASSPGQGAINTEAFF	TGTGCCAGCAGCCCCGGACAGGGGGCCATAAACACTGAAGCTTTCTTT
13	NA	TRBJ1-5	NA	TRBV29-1	CSVGGHRNQPQHF	TGCAGCGTTGGGGGGCATCGCAATCAGCCCCAGCATTTT
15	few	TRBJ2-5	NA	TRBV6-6	CASSYPGGRQETQYF	TGTGCCAGCAGTTACCCGGGTGGCAGACAAGAGACCCAGTACTTC
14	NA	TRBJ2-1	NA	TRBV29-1	CSVERGFSDNEQFF	TGCAGCGTTGAACGGGGGTTTTCTGACAATGAGCAGTTCTTC
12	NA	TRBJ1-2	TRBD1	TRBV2	CASSGDRGGNTF	TGTGCCAGCAGTGGGGACAGGGGAGGAAACACCTTC
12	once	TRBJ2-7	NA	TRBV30	CAWRRGGYEQYF	TGTGCCTGGCGCCGGGGCGGGTACGAGCAGTACTTC
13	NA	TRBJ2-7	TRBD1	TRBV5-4	CASTPDRSYEQYF	TGTGCCAGCACCCCGGACAGGTCCTACGAGCAGTACTTC
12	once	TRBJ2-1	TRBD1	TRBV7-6	CASSATGTGQFF	TGTGCCAGCAGCGCCACCGGGACAGGGCAGTTCTTC
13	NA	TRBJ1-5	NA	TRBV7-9	CASSSLFDQPQHF	TGTGCCAGCAGCTCCTTATTCGATCAGCCCCAGCATTTT
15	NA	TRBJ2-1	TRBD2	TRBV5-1	CASSLSLAGPDEQFF	TGCGCCAGCAGCTTGTCACTAGCGGGTCCCGATGAGCAGTTCTTC
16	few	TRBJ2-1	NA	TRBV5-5	CASSLGGGFSYNEQFF	TGTGCCAGCAGCCTGGGCGGAGGGTTTTCCTACAATGAGCAGTTCTTC
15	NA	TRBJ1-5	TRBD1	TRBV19	CASQTSGTAYQPQHF	TGTGCCAGTCAGACCTCCGGGACAGCTTATCAGCCCCAGCATTTT
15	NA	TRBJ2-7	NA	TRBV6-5	CASSYSRGQTYEQYF	TGTGCCAGCAGTTACTCGCGGGGACAGACCTACGAGCAGTACTTC